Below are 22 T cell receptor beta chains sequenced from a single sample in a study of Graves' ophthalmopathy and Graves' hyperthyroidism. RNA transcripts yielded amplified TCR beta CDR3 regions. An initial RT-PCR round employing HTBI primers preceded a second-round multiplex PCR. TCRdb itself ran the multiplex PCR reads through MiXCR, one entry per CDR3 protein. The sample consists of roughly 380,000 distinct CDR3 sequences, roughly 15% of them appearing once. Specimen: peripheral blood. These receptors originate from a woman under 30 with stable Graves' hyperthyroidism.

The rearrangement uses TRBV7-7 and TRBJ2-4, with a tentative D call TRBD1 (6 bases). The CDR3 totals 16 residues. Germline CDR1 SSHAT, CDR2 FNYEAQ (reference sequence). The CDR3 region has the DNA TGTGCTAGCTTTTGTACGGGGACACTAGCCAAAAACATTCAGTACTTC. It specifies CASFCTGTLAKNIQYF.

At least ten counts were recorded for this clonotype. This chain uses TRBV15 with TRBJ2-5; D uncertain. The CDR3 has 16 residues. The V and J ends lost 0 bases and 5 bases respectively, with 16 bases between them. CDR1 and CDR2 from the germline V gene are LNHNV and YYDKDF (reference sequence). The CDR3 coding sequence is TGTGCCACCAGCAGAGATCAGTCACGTGGGTGGGAGACCCAGTACTTC. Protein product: CATSRDQSRGWETQYF.

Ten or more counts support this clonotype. CDR3 bases: TGCGCCAGCAGCCGGGTCGGTCCCTCGGCGGGTCCTTTTATGACCCAGTACTTC. Translating gives CASSRVGPSAGPFMTQYF. J is TRBJ2-5 and V is TRBV5-1, with D tentatively TRBD2 (5 bases). V was trimmed by 4 bases and J by 7 bases, leaving 29 bases between them. The CDR3 spans 18 residues. Germline CDR1 is SGHRS and CDR2 is YFSETQ.

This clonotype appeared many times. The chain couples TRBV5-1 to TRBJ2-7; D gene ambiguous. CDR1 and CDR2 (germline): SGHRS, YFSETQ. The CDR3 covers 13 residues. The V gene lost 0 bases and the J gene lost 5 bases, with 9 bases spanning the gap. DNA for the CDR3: TGCGCCAGCAGCTTGGCTCCATTGGACGAGCAGTACTTC. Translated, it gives CASSLAPLDEQYF. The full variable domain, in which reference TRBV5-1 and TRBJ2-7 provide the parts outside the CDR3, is KAGVTQTPRYLIKTRGQQVTLSCSPISGHRSVSWYQQTPGQGLQFLFEYFSETQRNKGNFPGRFSGRQFSNSRSEMNVSTLELGDSALYLCASSLAPLDEQYFGPGTRLTVT.

CDR3 region: CASSPSPTGTGELFF. Written as DNA, the CDR3 is TGTGCCAGCAGCCCCTCCCCCACGGGGACCGGGGAGCTGTTTTTT. The chain couples TRBV7-3 to TRBJ2-2; a weak D match, TRBD2 (5 bases). V was trimmed by 5 bases and J by 5 bases, leaving 15 bases between them. This CDR3 has 15 residues. Per germline, CDR1 SGHTA and CDR2 FQGTGA.

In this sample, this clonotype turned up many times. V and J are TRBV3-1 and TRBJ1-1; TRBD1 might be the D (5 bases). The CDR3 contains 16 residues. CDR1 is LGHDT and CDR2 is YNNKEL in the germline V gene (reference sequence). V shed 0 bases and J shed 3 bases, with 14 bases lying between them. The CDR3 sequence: CASSQDWGGRDTEAFF. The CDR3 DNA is TGTGCCAGCAGCCAAGATTGGGGGGGTCGTGACACTGAAGCTTTCTTT.

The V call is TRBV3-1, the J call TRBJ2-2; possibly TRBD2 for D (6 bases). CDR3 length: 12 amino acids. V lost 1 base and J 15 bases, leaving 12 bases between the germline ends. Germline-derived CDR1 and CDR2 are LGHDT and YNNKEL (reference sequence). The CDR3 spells CASSQGGGTLFF. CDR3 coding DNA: TGTGCCAGCAGCCAAGGCGGCGGGACCTTGTTTTTT.

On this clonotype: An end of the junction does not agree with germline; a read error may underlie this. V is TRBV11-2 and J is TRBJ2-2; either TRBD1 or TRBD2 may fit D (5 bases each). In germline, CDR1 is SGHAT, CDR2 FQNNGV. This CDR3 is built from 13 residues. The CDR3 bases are TGTGCCAGCAGCTTAAAAGGGACCGGGGAGCTGTGTTTT. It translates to CASSLKGTGELCF.

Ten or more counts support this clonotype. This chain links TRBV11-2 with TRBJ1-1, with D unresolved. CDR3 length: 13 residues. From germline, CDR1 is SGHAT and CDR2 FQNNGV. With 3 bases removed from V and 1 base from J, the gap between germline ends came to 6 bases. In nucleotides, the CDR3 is TGTGCCAGCAGCTTCGCAACGAACACTGAAGCTTTCTTT. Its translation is CASSFATNTEAFF.

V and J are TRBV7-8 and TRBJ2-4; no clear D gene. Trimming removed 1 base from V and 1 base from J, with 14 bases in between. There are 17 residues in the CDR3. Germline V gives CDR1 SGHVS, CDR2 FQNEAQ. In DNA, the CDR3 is TGTGCCAGCAGCTTAGGAACCTTAGACAATGCCAAAAACATTCAGTACTTC. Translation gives CASSLGTLDNAKNIQYF.

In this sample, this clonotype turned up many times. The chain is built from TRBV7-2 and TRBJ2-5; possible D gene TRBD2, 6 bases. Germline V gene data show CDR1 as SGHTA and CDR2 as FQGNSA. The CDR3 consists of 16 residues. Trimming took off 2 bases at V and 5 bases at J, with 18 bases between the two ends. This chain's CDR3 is CASSLTVVGGWETQYF. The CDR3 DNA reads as TGTGCCAGCAGCTTAACCGTGGTGGGGGGTTGGGAGACCCAGTACTTC.

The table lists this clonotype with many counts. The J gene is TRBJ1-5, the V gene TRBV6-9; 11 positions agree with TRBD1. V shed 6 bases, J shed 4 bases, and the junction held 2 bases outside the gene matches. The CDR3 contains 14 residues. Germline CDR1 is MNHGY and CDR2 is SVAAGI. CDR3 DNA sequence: TGTGCCAGCAGGGACAGGGGGCAGAATCAGCCCCAGCATTTT. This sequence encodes CASRDRGQNQPQHF.

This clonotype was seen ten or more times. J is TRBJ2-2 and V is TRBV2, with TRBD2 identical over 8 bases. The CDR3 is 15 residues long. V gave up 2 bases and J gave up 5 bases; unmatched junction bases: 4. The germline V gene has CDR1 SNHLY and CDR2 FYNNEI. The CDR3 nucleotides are TGTGCCAGCAGTGAAACAGCGGGGGTTACCGGGGAGCTGTTTTTT. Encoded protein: CASSETAGVTGELFF. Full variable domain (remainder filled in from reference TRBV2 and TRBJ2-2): EPEVTQTPSHQVTQMGQEVILRCVPISNHLYFYWYRQILGQKVEFLVSFYNNEISEKSEIFDDQFSVERPDGSNFTLKIRSTKLEDSAMYFCASSETAGVTGELFFGEGSRLTVL.

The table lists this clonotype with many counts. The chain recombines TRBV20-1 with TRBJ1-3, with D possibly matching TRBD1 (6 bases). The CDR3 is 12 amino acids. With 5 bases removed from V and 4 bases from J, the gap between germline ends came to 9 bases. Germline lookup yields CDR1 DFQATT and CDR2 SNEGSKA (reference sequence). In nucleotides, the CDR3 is TGCAGTGCTCCAGGACAGGGAAACACCATATATTTT. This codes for CSAPGQGNTIYF.

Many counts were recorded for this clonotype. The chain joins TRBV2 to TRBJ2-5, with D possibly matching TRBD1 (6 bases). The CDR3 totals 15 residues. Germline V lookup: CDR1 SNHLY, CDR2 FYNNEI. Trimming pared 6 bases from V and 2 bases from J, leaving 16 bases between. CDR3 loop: CASSPAGQLQETQYF. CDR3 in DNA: TGTGCCAGCAGCCCCGCCGGACAGCTACAAGAGACCCAGTACTTC. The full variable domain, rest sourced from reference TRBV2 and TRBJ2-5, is EPEVTQTPSHQVTQMGQEVILRCVPISNHLYFYWYRQILGQKVEFLVSFYNNEISEKSEIFDDQFSVERPDGSNFTLKIRSTKLEDSAMYFCASSPAGQLQETQYFGPGTRLLVL.

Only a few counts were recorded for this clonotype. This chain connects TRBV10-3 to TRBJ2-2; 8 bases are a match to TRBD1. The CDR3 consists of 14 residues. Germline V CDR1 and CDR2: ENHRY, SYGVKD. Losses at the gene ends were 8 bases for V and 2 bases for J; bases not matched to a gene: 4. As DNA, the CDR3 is TGTGCCATCCAGACAGGGGTCAACACCGGGGAGCTGTTTTTT. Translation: CAIQTGVNTGELFF.

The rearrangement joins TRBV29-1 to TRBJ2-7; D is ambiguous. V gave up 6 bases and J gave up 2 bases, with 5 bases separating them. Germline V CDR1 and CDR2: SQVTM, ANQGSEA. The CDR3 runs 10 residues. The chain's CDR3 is CSVLTYEQYF. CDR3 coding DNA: TGCAGCGTACTTACCTACGAGCAGTACTTC.

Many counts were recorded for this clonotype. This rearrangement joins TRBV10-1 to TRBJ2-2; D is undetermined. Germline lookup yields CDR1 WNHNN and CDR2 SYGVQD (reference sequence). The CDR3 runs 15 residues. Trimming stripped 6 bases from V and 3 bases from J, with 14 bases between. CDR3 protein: CASSRTVSDTGELFF. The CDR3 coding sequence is TGCGCCAGCAGCCGTACAGTCTCCGACACCGGGGAGCTGTTTTTT.

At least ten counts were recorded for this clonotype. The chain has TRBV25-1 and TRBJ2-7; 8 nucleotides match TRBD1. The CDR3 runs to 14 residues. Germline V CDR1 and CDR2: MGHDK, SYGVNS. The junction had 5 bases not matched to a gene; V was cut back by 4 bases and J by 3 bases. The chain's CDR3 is CASSAGRGLYEQYF. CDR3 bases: TGTGCCAGCAGTGCGGGCAGGGGGCTCTACGAGCAGTACTTC.

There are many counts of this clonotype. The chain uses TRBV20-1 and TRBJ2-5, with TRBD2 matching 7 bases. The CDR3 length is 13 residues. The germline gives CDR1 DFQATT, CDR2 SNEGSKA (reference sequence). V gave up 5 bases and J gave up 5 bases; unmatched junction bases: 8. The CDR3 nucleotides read TGCAGTGCTCCACGGGCGGGGGTGGAGACCCAGTACTTC. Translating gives CSAPRAGVETQYF.

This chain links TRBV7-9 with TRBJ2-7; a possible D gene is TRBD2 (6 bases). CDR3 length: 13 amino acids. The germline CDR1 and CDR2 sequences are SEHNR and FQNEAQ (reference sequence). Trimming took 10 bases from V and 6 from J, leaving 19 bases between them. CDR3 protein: CATTGESNGEQYF. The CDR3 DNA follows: TGTGCCACCACGGGAGAGTCCAACGGCGAGCAGTACTTC.

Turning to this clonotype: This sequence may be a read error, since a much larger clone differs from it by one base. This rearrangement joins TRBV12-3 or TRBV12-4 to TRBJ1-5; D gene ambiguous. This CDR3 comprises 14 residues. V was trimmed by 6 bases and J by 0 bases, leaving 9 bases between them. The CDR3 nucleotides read TGTGCCAGCAGCCCCCGGGCTAGCAATCAGCCCCAGCATTTT. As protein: CASSPRASNQPQHF.